This entry lists 4 T cell receptor beta chains sequenced from one sample in a study of early T cells in non-severe SARS-CoV-2 infection. Each CDR3 protein gets one entry after TCRdb re-called the 5' RACE reads with MiXCR. The sample records roughly 40,000 distinct CDR3 sequences, roughly 4.2% being singletons. The sequenced sample consisted of whole blood. These receptors came from an adult who was a healthcare worker with PCR-confirmed SARS-CoV-2 infection or an uninfected control (not recorded which).

The CDR3 coding sequence is TGTGCCAGCAGCTTGGGGGGGACAGCTGCCTCCTACGAGCAGTACTTC. Translated, it gives CASSLGGTAASYEQYF. V and J are TRBV5-4 and TRBJ2-7; TRBD1 matches 7 bases. J lost 0 bases, V lost 0 bases, and 6 bases had no gene match. Per the germline V gene, CDR1 is SGHNT and CDR2 is YYREEE (reference sequence). This CDR3 spans 16 amino acids.

This clonotype was counted at least ten times. The J gene is TRBJ1-3, the V gene TRBV6-1; D possibly corresponds to TRBD1 (6 bases). V shed 3 bases and J shed 5 bases, with 11 bases lying between them. The CDR3 is 14 residues long. Looked up from germline, CDR1 is MNHNS and CDR2 is SASEGT. The CDR3 DNA follows: TGTGCCAGCAGTGAGAAGGGGGGAAGAAACACCATATATTTT. This sequence encodes CASSEKGGRNTIYF.

This clonotype appeared many times. The rearrangement links TRBV18 to TRBJ1-4; 9 nucleotides agree with TRBD1. This CDR3 region has 16 residues. Germline CDR1 KGHSH, CDR2 LQKENI. J gave up 8 bases and V 6 bases, and 13 bases lay outside the gene matches. The DNA for the CDR3 is TGTGCCAGCTCGCCGCTGCCCACGGGACAGGGCGAAAAACTGTTTTTT. Translated, it gives CASSPLPTGQGEKLFF.

In its sample, this clonotype was seen a few times. The rearrangement joins TRBV5-1 to TRBJ2-3; 12 bases are shared with TRBD2. From germline, CDR1 is SGHRS and CDR2 YFSETQ. The CDR3 has 16 residues. Trimming at V came to 3 bases and at J to 3 bases, leaving 5 bases not matched to a gene. Written as DNA, the CDR3 is TGCGCCAGCAGCTCTAGCGGGAGGGCTGGGACAGATACGCAGTATTTT. Residues: CASSSSGRAGTDTQYF.